The entry that follows covers one T cell receptor (beta chain) sequence. The antigen remains undetermined. These data are taken from a study of cytomegalovirus exposure and HLA in healthy donors. In the study overall: Most genotyped donors, about four fifths of about 400, had Caucasian-associated genetic ancestry.

This CDR3 is built from 15 residues. The V and J ends lost 0 bases and 0 bases respectively, with 9 bases between them. Per the germline V gene, CDR1 is SGHDT and CDR2 is YYEEEE. This PCR relied on a set of 60 Vbeta primers and 13 Jbeta primers. Method: immunoSEQ multiplex PCR; TCRdb's copy keeps in-frame clones and lacks some. The listing records about 200,000 clones. Study-level findings and limits: An assumption of roughly uniform sequencing depth across donors underlay the presence/absence analyses.

Sequences were obtained from PBMCs. This chain uses TRBV5-6 with TRBJ1-1; D call uncertain. This TCR was recovered from a boy younger than 18 in good health and CMV-seronegative. CDR3 coding DNA: TGTGCCAGCAGCTTGGGATGGTCGGTGAACACTGAAGCTTTCTTT. The encoded protein is CASSLGWSVNTEAFF.